This T cell receptor beta chain was captured by sequencing in a study of tumor-infiltrating lymphocytes in primary liver carcinoma. TCR beta cDNA was reverse-transcribed from 500 ng of total RNA. The reaction used a constant-region primer and ProtoScript II reverse transcriptase. TCR beta libraries came from three nested multiplex PCR rounds using slightly modified ARM-PCR. TCRdb fed the multiplex PCR reads into MiXCR, producing one record per CDR3 protein. Seen here are about 92,000 distinct CDR3 sequences, about 70% observed once, and the top ten hold around 25%. This clonotype was recorded at least ten times. Unsorted bulk tissue, roughly 19-33 mg of it, served as the source for co-extraction of RNA and DNA. The patients carried chronic HBV infection and had received no treatment. Material for sequencing was tumor-adjacent normal liver tissue. The source of this sequence is a man between 40 and 49 years old with primary liver carcinoma and hepatitis B virus infection.

In DNA form, the CDR3 reads TGTGCCAGCAGCCCCCCCGGGGTAGCAGAAGAGACCCAGTACTTC. The encoded protein is CASSPPGVAEETQYF. The J gene is TRBJ2-5, the V gene TRBV4-2; D is possibly TRBD2 (5 bases). The germline CDR1 and CDR2 sequences are LGHNA and YNFKEQ. V lost 4 bases, J lost 3 bases, and 15 bases lay in between. The CDR3 has 15 amino acids.